Sequencing of this T cell receptor (beta chain) was carried out in a study of neoadjuvant anti-PD-1 for oral cavity cancer. Study information: Patients without progression received a fourth nivolumab dose around day 43, then surgical resection on days 50-56.

In regard to this clone: Antigen unknown.

V lost 4 bases and J 4 bases, leaving 13 bases between the germline ends. The CDR3 is 14 residues long. The germline gives CDR1 KGHSY, CDR2 FQNENV. Study outcomes and limitations: Only a few patients per response group were TCR-analyzed; validation needed.

This table comes from immunoSEQ multiplex PCR, and its TCRdb copy is limited to in-frame clones, with some not included. The repertoire holds around 12,000 clones, around three fifths seen once, with 2.4% in the top ten. These oral cavity squamous cell carcinomas were HPV-negative and locally advanced. The gene calls are TRBV16 and TRBJ1-1; the D gene is possibly TRBD1 (5 bases). The source was PBMCs, collected before nivolumab (anti-PD-1) treatment. The receptor was isolated from a person aged 40 to 85 with oral cavity squamous cell carcinoma. In DNA, the CDR3 is TGTGCCAGCAGCCTGATTGGGGGTGGCACTGAAGCTTTCTTT. As protein: CASSLIGGGTEAFF.